This entry lists 2 T cell receptor beta chains sequenced from one sample in a study of early T cells in non-severe SARS-CoV-2 infection. One entry per CDR3 protein, called by TCRdb with MiXCR from the 5' RACE reads. The sample holds just under 90,000 distinct CDR3 sequences; over 13% are singletons and the top ten take 5.5% to 8%. The sample was whole blood. All receptors derive from an adult who was a healthcare worker with PCR-confirmed SARS-CoV-2 infection or an uninfected control (not recorded which).

This clonotype was counted a few times. The CDR3 here is CASSARSLVGNEQFF. CDR3 coding DNA: TGTGCCAGCAGCGCCCGTTCCCTTGTCGGCAATGAGCAGTTCTTC. This chain connects TRBV3-1 to TRBJ2-1; the D is unclear. Trimming shortened V by 5 bases and J by 6 bases, and 17 bases separated the two germline ends. CDR1 and CDR2 from the germline V gene are LGHDT and YNNKEL (reference sequence). CDR3 length equals 15 residues.

This clonotype was found a few times. This rearrangement joins TRBV18 to TRBJ2-5, with TRBD1 as a possible D gene (6 bases). The germline CDR1 and CDR2 sequences are KGHSH and LQKENI. This CDR3 comprises 15 residues. Trimming left V 6 bases short and J 2 bases short, with 16 bases between. This chain's CDR3 is CASSQQQGYQETQYF. The CDR3 DNA is TGTGCCAGCTCCCAACAACAGGGATATCAAGAGACCCAGTACTTC. Combining the CDR3 with reference TRBV18 and TRBJ2-5 gives the whole variable domain NAGVMQNPRHLVRRRGQEARLRCSPMKGHSHVYWYRQLPEEGLKFMVYLQKENIIDESGMPKERFSAEFPKEGPSILRIQQVVRGDSAAYFCASSQQQGYQETQYFGPGTRLLVL.